The text below deals with one T cell receptor beta chain. Its antigen remains unknown. Using immunoSEQ multiplex PCR, the repertoire was profiled, and TCRdb retains in-frame clones only, with some absent. The table shows fewer than 350,000 clones, with 88% occurring only once. Separate from the approximately 650-subject first cohort, the approximately 120-subject validation cohort was the one that the donors belonged to. These data come from a study of cytomegalovirus exposure and HLA in healthy donors. Study conclusions and caveats: Rarity held for most TCR sequences, but there were some public TCRs that occurred in many donors. The CMV antigen specificity of a few CMV-associated chains was confirmed through in vitro analysis.

This TCR was recovered from a woman under 30 in good health and CMV-seronegative. The sample taken for sequencing was PBMCs.

The CDR3, as DNA: TGTGCCAGCACTGAGGGACAGGGGAGAGGGGAAAAACTGTTTTTT. The encoded protein is CASTEGQGRGEKLFF. The rearrangement joins TRBV2 to TRBJ1-4; 10 bases line up with TRBD1. This CDR3 contains 15 residues. J gave up 8 bases and V 7 bases, and 10 bases lay outside the gene matches. CDR1 is SNHLY and CDR2 is FYNNEI in the germline V gene.